This T cell receptor (beta chain) appears in the sequencing data of a study of control samples from healthy donors and cancer patients. The table came from immunoSEQ multiplex PCR; TCRdb's copy has only in-frame clones and leaves some out. The sample lists some 130,000 clones; around 90% were seen once. The V gene lost 5 bases and the J gene lost 1 base, with 11 bases spanning the gap. Germline values: CDR1 LNHDA, CDR2 SQIVND (reference sequence). The CDR3 contains 14 residues. This chain joins TRBV19 and TRBJ1-2; D remains ambiguous. This receptor was taken from a man aged 40-50 years in good health. The material sequenced was blood. The CDR3: CASSRTGINYGYTF. The CDR3 DNA sequence: TGTGCCAGTAGTCGGACGGGGATTAACTATGGCTACACCTTC.